The rows below give T cell receptor beta chains drawn from one sample of a study of breast tumors, draining lymph nodes, adjacent tissues. TCRdb passed the multiplex PCR reads through MiXCR, listing each CDR3 protein once. The sample contains about 130,000 distinct CDR3 sequences, roughly 21% of which appear only once. The specimen sequenced was axillary lymph node tissue. All receptors come from a female donor with breast cancer. Some clones in this sample may be carry-over from other donors' samples. Both conserved end residues are part of each CDR3. Each record gives: D gene, J gene, clone size, V gene, CDR3 DNA, CDR3 protein. The D gene is left open where the match is weak. Expanded clones are given a class, and other clones once, few, many or no size at all.

TRBD1,TRBJ1-1,few,TRBV20-1,TGCAGTGCTCTACAGGGGGCGAATGAAGCTTTCTTT,CSALQGANEAFF
NA,TRBJ2-7,few,TRBV20-1,TGCAGTGCGGCTCGCGGTGCCTACGAGCAGTACTTC,CSAARGAYEQYF
TRBD2,TRBJ2-5,NA,TRBV20-1,TGCAGTGCTAGGTCCGGGGAGGGGCTAGCGACTCAAGAGACCCAGTACTTC,CSARSGEGLATQETQYF
TRBD1,TRBJ1-4,many,TRBV6-6,TGTGCCAGCAGACAACAGGGGGCAGGGAATGAAAAACTGTTTTTT,CASRQQGAGNEKLFF
NA,TRBJ2-7,many,TRBV3-1,TGTGCCAGCAGCCAAGTGGGAACTATAGGGGCGTACGAGCAGTACTTC,CASSQVGTIGAYEQYF
NA,TRBJ2-5,NA,TRBV6-5,TGTGCCAGCAGTTCTCCACGGGGGGCCCGGGAGACCCAGTACTTC,CASSSPRGARETQYF
TRBD1,TRBJ1-2,many,TRBV20-1,TGCAGTGCTCGAGAAGGGACAGGGGGTAACTATGGCTACACCTTC,CSAREGTGGNYGYTF
NA,TRBJ2-3,few,TRBV3-1,TGTGCCAGCAGCCGCCAGACCAGCACAGATACGCAGTATTTT,CASSRQTSTDTQYF
NA,TRBJ1-4,NA,TRBV28,TGTGCCAGCAGTCCTAGACCCCCCGTTCGAAATGAAAAACTGTTTTTT,CASSPRPPVRNEKLFF
NA,TRBJ2-2,many,TRBV20-1,TGCAGTGCTAGAGACACAGCCGCCGGGGAGCTGTTTTTT,CSARDTAAGELFF
TRBD1,TRBJ2-1,many,TRBV7-3,TGTGCCAGCAGCTCGCCGGGACAGGGTAAGAATGAGCAGTTCTTC,CASSSPGQGKNEQFF